Below, one T cell receptor (beta chain) is given with its context. Its antigen has not been determined. Per-nucleotide qualities are absent, and no much larger clonotype sits a single base away. TCRbeta CDR3 regions were amplified from genomic DNA by means of the immunoSEQ Assay, a bias-controlled multiplex PCR. On the study's bioinformatics: Nucleated cell counts per sample were estimated from amplification of reference gene primers within the assay. To quantify the absolute abundance of each unique TCRbeta CDR3 rearrangement, sequence reads were collapsed and filtered. For each sample, productive Simpson clonality was calculated as the square root of Simpson's diversity index across productive rearrangements. In TCRdb, the immuneACCESS table is reduced to in-frame sequences with V and J assigned. These tables do not hold every clone; where another copy was compared, an unresolved V gene accounts for under half, and the others remain unexplained. The D gene and trimming were derived from the DNA, and the V and J assignments and clone size from that table. This sample holds about 230,000 clones; 84% were observed only once. Jointly, the top ten make up around 1.5% of the sample.

This record belongs to a study of blood T cell repertoires in COVID-19 (dated by TCRdb to the early 2020s). A note on the overall study: The collaborator samples originated in the United States, Italy and Spain and spanned the acute and convalescent phases of COVID-19. The dataset comprised deeply sampled blood TCRbeta repertoires from subjects exposed to, actively infected with, or recovered from COVID-19. The material from the prospective study consisted of cDNA or gDNA derived from T cells, B-cell-depleted T cells, or PBMCs. A de-identified subject ID, COVID-19 status, age in years and sex were almost always included in the sample metadata. Where available, HLA class I and class II types were obtained from metadata supplied by the sample provider rather than from assay-based typing. The samples were drawn from two sources: the first 160 participants of the ongoing ImmuneRACE study, and 1,000 to 1,500 subjects contributed by 6 global collaborators. The repertoires were released in a freely available public database meant as a resource for research on the immune response to SARS-CoV-2.

A second Seattle source provided samples from volunteer blood donors who had recovered from COVID-19. Each collaborating institution followed its own protocols to collect whole blood in K2EDTA tubes. For TCRbeta analysis, collaborator samples were shipped as frozen whole blood, as isolated PBMCs, or as DNA extracted from either sample type. CDR1 is given as GTSNPN and CDR2 as SVGIG, both from the germline V gene (reference sequence). Germline trimming amounts to 1 base on V and 5 bases on J, with 9 as the count of junction bases outside the gene matches. Its CDR3 holds 16 amino acids, cysteine through phenylalanine. Here the CDR3 DNA is all that survives: 48 bases in frame from base 1. General conclusions and limits of the study: The amount of clinical and demographic metadata varied by source and participant and was provided uncurated.

The sequencing input was peripheral blood. This receptor was obtained from a woman in her 40s who had recovered from COVID-19. The chain is encoded by TRBV30 joined to TRBJ2-3; TRBD1 aligns with 10 central bases. The bases are TGTGCCTGGAGTGACTGGACAGGGGGGGGTCAAGATACGCAGTATTTT. Translated, it reads CAWSDWTGGGQDTQYF.